The 9 T cell receptor beta chains reported below all come from one sample, sequenced in a study of CD8 T cells in Susac syndrome. The authors reverse transcribed roughly 0.45 to 1 ug RNA with random hexamers. One entry per CDR3 protein, called by TCRdb with MiXCR from the immunoSEQ multiplex PCR reads. The sample includes approximately 150,000 distinct CDR3 sequences, 93% of them seen just once. The sequenced sample was CD4+ T cells from PBMCs. The receptors come from a human donor in good health.

This clonotype came up once. The chain links TRBV19 to TRBJ2-2; D might be TRBD2 (5 bases). The V gene lost 1 base and the J gene lost 1 base, with 13 bases spanning the gap. Germline CDR1 reads LNHDA; CDR2 reads SQIVND (reference sequence). The CDR3 spans 17 residues. The CDR3 nucleotides are TGTGCCAGTAGTATAGGGACTTCGAGGGAGAACACCGGGGAGCTGTTTTTT. Residues: CASSIGTSRENTGELFF.

The chain is built from TRBV6-6 and TRBJ2-2; no clear D gene. The CDR3 sequence is 14 residues long. Germline lookup yields CDR1 MNHNY and CDR2 SVGAGI (reference sequence). With 7 bases removed from V and 1 base from J, the gap between germline ends came to 10 bases. For the CDR3, the DNA is TGTGCCAGCAAGGAAACACTGAACACCGGGGAGCTGTTTTTT. Translating gives CASKETLNTGELFF.

CDR3 region: CASSPILAGGPDTGELFF. CDR3 nucleotides: TGTGCCAGCAGCCCGATACTAGCGGGGGGGCCAGACACCGGGGAGCTGTTTTTT. The chain uses TRBV7-3 and TRBJ2-2; 13 bases fit TRBD2. The CDR3 has 18 residues. With 5 bases clipped from V and 3 bases from J, the junction kept 9 bases outside the gene matches. Germline CDR1 is SGHTA and CDR2 is FQGTGA.

The rearrangement joins TRBV3-1 to TRBJ1-6, with D maybe TRBD1 (5 bases). Between the trimmed V and J ends, which lost 1 base and 5 bases, there was a span of 18 bases. Per the germline V gene, CDR1 is LGHDT and CDR2 is YNNKEL (reference sequence). The CDR3 consists of 18 residues. CDR3: CASSQVGAGTHHNSPLHF. The CDR3 DNA sequence: TGTGCCAGCAGCCAAGTCGGGGCCGGCACCCACCATAATTCACCCCTCCACTTT.

J is TRBJ2-5 and V is TRBV5-6, with D possibly being TRBD2 (5 bases). Deletions cut 2 bases from V and 5 bases from J, with 10 bases between. The germline V gene encodes CDR1 SGHDT and CDR2 YYEEEE. The CDR3 is 13 residues long. CDR3 protein: CASSFGVRETQYF. In DNA, the CDR3 is TGTGCCAGCAGCTTCGGGGTGCGGGAGACCCAGTACTTC.

V gene TRBV24-1 combines with J gene TRBJ2-2; no reliable D call. The CDR3 totals 13 residues. V lost 4 bases to trimming and J lost 2 bases, with 4 bases between them. Per the germline V gene, CDR1 is KGHDR and CDR2 is SFDVKD. The CDR3 is CATSDGNTGELFF. CDR3 sequence (DNA): TGTGCCACCAGTGACGGTAACACCGGGGAGCTGTTTTTT.

The chain couples TRBV4-1 to TRBJ1-1; D perhaps matches TRBD1 (5 bases). CDR1 MGHRA and CDR2 YSYEKL come from the germline V gene. V dropped 0 bases and J dropped 5 bases, with 13 bases sitting between them. CDR3 length: 15 amino acids. The CDR3 coding sequence is TGCGCCAGCAGCCAAGAGGCCCAGGGAGGTACTGAAGCTTTCTTT. Protein: CASSQEAQGGTEAFF.

This CDR3 is CASSLAGSQTDGELFF. The CDR3, as DNA: TGCGCCAGCAGCTTGGCCGGGTCCCAAACGGACGGGGAGCTGTTTTTT. The rearrangement joins TRBV5-1 to TRBJ2-2; D ambiguous. In germline, CDR1 is SGHRS, CDR2 YFSETQ. V was cut by 0 bases and J by 7 bases, with 16 bases left in between. The CDR3 spans 16 residues.

The rearrangement uses TRBV27 and TRBJ1-5; D ambiguous. Germline-derived CDR1 and CDR2 are MNHEY and SMNVEV (reference sequence). Between the trimmed V and J ends, which lost 3 bases and 5 bases, there was a span of 5 bases. CDR3 length equals 12 residues. The CDR3 DNA reads as TGTGCCAGCAGTTTCCTAGATCAGCCCCAGCATTTT. This sequence encodes CASSFLDQPQHF.